This TCR beta chain was identified during a study of stem cell transplantation in POMP-related autoinflammatory disease. TCRdb's copy holds only in-frame clones and misses some; the assay was immunoSEQ multiplex PCR. The sample carries some 68,000 clones, more than 75% recorded once. Per the germline V gene, CDR1 is SGHTA and CDR2 is FQGTGA. Trimming left V 1 base short and J 7 bases short, with 10 bases between. The CDR3 sequence is 14 residues long. This specimen was CD4+ T cells from PBMCs, taken after stem cell transplantation. The chain joins TRBV7-3 to TRBJ2-2; D might be TRBD2 (5 bases). This TCR was sampled from a human patient with POMP-related autoinflammation and immune dysregulation (PRAID). Part of the T cell pool may stem from the graft donor. The CDR3 here is CASSLRGFDGELFF. The CDR3 coding sequence is TGTGCCAGCAGCTTAAGAGGGTTTGACGGGGAGCTGTTTTTT.